The 28 T cell receptor beta chains presented below share a single source sample, sequenced in a study of monozygotic twins with inflammatory bowel disease. Reprocessing the 5' RACE reads, TCRdb reports a single entry for every CDR3 protein and omits DNA. The sample includes some 440,000 distinct CDR3 sequences. The sample comprised blood. The receptors originated from a human donor with ulcerative colitis or Crohn's disease, or a healthy co-twin of an affected twin (not recorded which).

The rearrangement links TRBV20-1 to TRBJ2-1. This CDR3 contains 12 residues. Germline V CDR1 and CDR2: DFQATT, SNEGSKA (reference sequence). The CDR3 protein is CSAAFAYNEQFF.

The chain joins TRBV5-6 to TRBJ2-1; without DNA, the TCRdb call of TRBD2 cannot be checked. CDR3 size: 17 residues. Germline lookup yields CDR1 SGHDT and CDR2 YYEEEE. The CDR3 protein is CASRSPVSGVSYNEQFF.

The V and J genes are TRBV7-2 and TRBJ2-2; TCRdb proposes TRBD1, but this gene call is untestable without DNA. The CDR3 extends over 15 amino acids. Germline CDR1 is SGHTA and CDR2 is FQGNSA. This chain's CDR3 is CASSSRGVGTGELFF. The variable domain in full, completed from reference TRBV7-2 and TRBJ2-2, reads GAGVSQSPSNKVTEKGKDVELRCDPISGHTALYWYRQSLGQGLEFLIYFQGNSAPDKSGLPSDRFSAERTGGSVSTLTIQRTQQEDSAVYLCASSSRGVGTGELFFGEGSRLTVL.

This chain connects TRBV12-3 or TRBV12-4 to TRBJ2-5; TCRdb calls TRBD2, which cannot be checked without DNA. The CDR3 spans 15 residues. This CDR3 is CASSLQRGLQETQYF.

This sequence joins TRBV7-2 and TRBJ2-7. Germline V gene data show CDR1 as SGHTA and CDR2 as FQGNSA. The CDR3 loop spans 12 amino acids. This chain's CDR3 is CASSLGFGEQYF.

The chain has TRBV5-6 and TRBJ2-6. The CDR3 has 16 amino acids. Germline CDR1 and CDR2: SGHDT and YYEEEE. This CDR3 is CASSSSRISGANVLTF. The variable domain in full, with the rest retrieved from reference TRBV5-6 and TRBJ2-6, is DAGVTQSPTHLIKTRGQQVTLRCSPKSGHDTVSWYQQALGQGPQFIFQYYEEEERQRGNFPDRFSGHQFPNYSSELNVNALLLGDSALYLCASSSSRISGANVLTFGAGSRLTVL.

The chain joins TRBV7-2 to TRBJ2-5; the TRBD1 assignment by TCRdb is unverifiable without DNA. The CDR3 runs to 16 residues. Germline CDR1 and CDR2: SGHTA and FQGNSA. This chain's CDR3 is CASSLAGTPSQETQYF.

The rearrangement links TRBV18 to TRBJ2-2; TCRdb picks TRBD2, but there is no DNA to check that call. Germline values: CDR1 KGHSH, CDR2 LQKENI. The CDR3 loop spans 17 amino acids. The CDR3 spells CASSPPGLAGGTGELFF.

The gene calls are TRBV20-1 and TRBJ2-3; TCRdb picks TRBD1, but there is no DNA to check that call. The CDR3 is made up of 14 amino acids. Per germline, CDR1 DFQATT and CDR2 SNEGSKA (reference sequence). This CDR3 reads CSAVGQSFTDTQYF.

The chain carries TRBV5-1 and TRBJ2-7. The CDR3 length is 14 residues. The V gene's germline CDR1 is SGHRS and CDR2 YFSETQ. CDR3 region: CASSSGLVAYEQYF.

The rearrangement joins TRBV27 to TRBJ2-1; TCRdb designates TRBD2, a call that cannot be tested without DNA. The CDR3 length is 15 residues. Germline CDR1 and CDR2: MNHEY and SMNVEV (reference sequence). CDR3 loop: CASSISGGNYNEQFF.

The gene calls are TRBV16 and TRBJ2-7; the D call from TCRdb, TRBD1, cannot be confirmed without DNA. The germline gives CDR1 KGHSY, CDR2 FQNENV. The CDR3 length is 14 residues. CDR3 protein: CASSPGAGIDEHYF.

The rearrangement links TRBV9 to TRBJ2-3; TCRdb's D call, TRBD2, is unchecked because there is no DNA. Germline CDR1 SGDLS, CDR2 YYNGEE. CDR3 length equals 16 residues. The CDR3 here is CASSVDSGRRTDTQYF. The variable domain in full, with the rest retrieved from reference TRBV9 and TRBJ2-3, is DSGVTQTPKHLITATGQRVTLRCSPRSGDLSVYWYQQSLDQGLQFLIQYYNGEERAKGNILERFSAQQFPDLHSELNLSSLELGDSALYFCASSVDSGRRTDTQYFGPGTRLTVL.

The V call is TRBV29-1, the J call TRBJ2-1; the TCRdb call, TRBD2, lacks DNA for checking. Germline-derived CDR1 and CDR2 are SQVTM and ANQGSEA. The CDR3 sequence is 14 residues long. The chain's CDR3 is CSAEGRPSYNEQFF.

The genes are TRBV29-1 and TRBJ1-1; TCRdb outputs TRBD1, but without DNA this stays unchecked. The germline V gene has CDR1 SQVTM and CDR2 ANQGSEA. CDR3 length: 12 amino acids. CDR3 sequence reads: CSTTGSNTEAFF.

The chain recombines TRBV6-5 with TRBJ2-7; the TCRdb D gene call, TRBD2, has no DNA to confirm it. The V gene's germline CDR1 is MNHEY and CDR2 SVGAGI. The CDR3 runs to 13 residues. The CDR3: CASTIAGGYEQYF.

The chain carries TRBV7-2 and TRBJ1-2. This CDR3 region has 12 residues. Per the germline V gene, CDR1 is SGHTA and CDR2 is FQGNSA. This CDR3 is CASSLDTGGYTF.

This chain links TRBV4-1 with TRBJ2-7; without DNA, the TCRdb call of TRBD1 cannot be checked. Per germline, CDR1 MGHRA and CDR2 YSYEKL. The CDR3 is made up of 15 amino acids. This CDR3 reads CASSQEQGASGEQYF.

The chain links TRBV15 to TRBJ1-2; TCRdb outputs TRBD1, but without DNA this stays unchecked. The CDR3 is 15 amino acids. Germline values: CDR1 LNHNV, CDR2 YYDKDF (reference sequence). The CDR3 loop reads CATSRDPTGNYGYTF.

The rearrangement links TRBV19 to TRBJ2-3; the TCRdb D gene call, TRBD1, has no DNA to confirm it. Per the germline V gene, CDR1 is LNHDA and CDR2 is SQIVND (reference sequence). The CDR3 is 14 residues long. CDR3 protein: CASTGPGETDTQYF.

The chain combines TRBV5-1 with TRBJ2-6; there is no DNA to check the TCRdb D call of TRBD1. This CDR3 is built from 18 residues. The V gene's germline CDR1 is SGHRS and CDR2 YFSETQ. The CDR3 region is CASSQGQGFLTGANVLTF.

The V call is TRBV6-5, the J call TRBJ1-1. Per germline, CDR1 MNHEY and CDR2 SVGAGI. The CDR3 covers 13 residues. The CDR3 region is CASRRGSRAEAFF.

The chain is built from TRBV5-6 and TRBJ1-5. The germline V gene has CDR1 SGHDT and CDR2 YYEEEE. This CDR3 is built from 14 residues. CDR3 residues: CASSFYYSNQPQHF.

The chain recombines TRBV12-3 or TRBV12-4 with TRBJ2-4; TCRdb's assignment of TRBD1 cannot be checked, as there is no DNA. This CDR3 is built from 14 residues. The CDR3 is CASSPGQGFDIQYF.

The chain joins TRBV29-1 to TRBJ2-6; checking the TCRdb D call of TRBD1 is not possible without DNA. The germline CDR1 and CDR2 sequences are SQVTM and ANQGSEA. This CDR3 has 15 residues. The CDR3 sequence is CSAFDSSSGANVLTF.

The chain carries TRBV7-2 and TRBJ2-5. The CDR3 is made up of 15 amino acids. Germline V gives CDR1 SGHTA, CDR2 FQGNSA. The CDR3 reads CASSLGTGSGKTQYF.

The chain has TRBV7-2 and TRBJ2-7; the D call of TRBD1 rests on TCRdb alone, since no DNA is present to check it. Per the germline V gene, CDR1 is SGHTA and CDR2 is FQGNSA. This CDR3 contains 13 residues. The CDR3 sequence is CASSSGTYYEQYF.

The chain has TRBV7-9 and TRBJ2-5; TCRdb picks TRBD1, but there is no DNA to check that call. Germline V gene sequence: CDR1 SEHNR, CDR2 FQNEAQ (reference sequence). The CDR3 runs 15 residues. The CDR3 here is CASSSEQAMGQTQYF.